This TCR beta chain is from a study of blood T cell repertoires in COVID-19 (dated by TCRdb to about 2020). Study-wide context: Collaborator samples came from the United States, Italy and Spain and covered acute and convalescent phases of COVID-19. HLA class I and class II types, where available, came from metadata supplied by the sample provider rather than from assay-based typing. Deeply sampled blood TCRbeta repertoires from subjects exposed to, actively infected with, or recovered from COVID-19 were included in the dataset. The sample metadata nearly always contained a de-identified subject ID, COVID-19 status, age in years and sex. The material from the prospective study consisted of cDNA or gDNA derived from T cells, B-cell-depleted T cells, or PBMCs. Samples came from the ongoing ImmuneRACE study (first 160 participants) plus 1,254 subjects from 6 global collaborators. The repertoires were made available in a free public database intended to serve as a resource for research on the immune response to SARS-CoV-2.

The collaborating institutions used their own protocols to collect whole blood in K2EDTA tubes. For TCRbeta analysis, collaborators shipped samples in one of three forms: frozen whole blood, isolated PBMCs, or DNA extracted from either of those sample types. Worth noting for this clone: Its recognized antigen is unknown. No base quality information exists; no much larger clone differs at one position.

Study-wide conclusions, independent of this receptor: Clinical and demographic metadata were provided uncurated, with the amount varying by source and participant.

TCRbeta CDR3 regions were amplified from genomic DNA by means of the immunoSEQ Assay, a bias-controlled multiplex PCR. In the original analysis: Nucleated cell counts per sample were estimated from amplification of reference gene primers within the assay. Sequence reads were collapsed and filtered to measure the absolute abundance of every unique TCRbeta CDR3 rearrangement. For each sample, productive Simpson clonality was calculated as the square root of Simpson's diversity index across productive rearrangements. TCRdb took this table from immuneACCESS and kept in-frame rearrangements with V and J called. Such tables lack part of the clones; where checked against another copy, unresolved V genes explain under half of the gap, and the rest is unexplained. Clone size and V and J calls were adopted from that table, with D and trimming inferred from the DNA. The sample profile shows more than 95,000 clones; 82% of them were found once. The ten largest clonotypes hold 15% to 20% of the sample.

The CDR3, cysteine through phenylalanine, is 15 amino acids long. Solely the CDR3 DNA is kept, with 45 bases framed from the first base. Compared with germline, V lacks 2 bases and J lacks 3 bases; bases without a gene match: 8. Taken from the germline V gene, the CDR1 and CDR2 loops are SGHRS and YFSETQ. The sequence was obtained from a man of 80 years or more with acute or convalescent COVID-19. The rearrangement combines TRBV5-1 with TRBJ2-7, with 7 bases matching TRBD2. The material sequenced was peripheral blood. Read as DNA, the sequence is TGCGCCAGCAGCTTAAGCGGGACCCTGGACTACGAGCAGTACTTC. This codes for CASSLSGTLDYEQYF.